Listed below are T cell receptor beta chains from one sample, sequenced in a study of cytomegalovirus exposure and HLA in healthy donors. Using immunoSEQ multiplex PCR, the repertoire was profiled, and TCRdb retains in-frame clones only, with some absent. The profile covers about 250,000 clones, with roughly 87% appearing a single time and approximately 12% taken by the ten largest. Sequenced sample: PBMCs. These receptors came from a young man in good health and CMV-seropositive. Both conserved end residues are part of each CDR3. Fields, in order: J gene, V gene, D gene, clone size, CDR3 protein, CDR3 DNA. D genes are given only for firm matches. Expanded clones get a size class; other rows say once, few or many, or leave the size out.

>TRBJ1-5|TRBV28|.|.
CASLGELPQHF
TGTGCCAGCTTGGGGGAGCTACCCCAGCATTTT
>TRBJ2-7|TRBV27|TRBD1|.
CASSYGTGGYEQYF
TGTGCCAGCAGTTACGGGACAGGGGGCTACGAGCAGTACTTC
>TRBJ2-5|TRBV7-9|TRBD2|.
CASSFLQGASGSETQYF
TGTGCCAGCAGCTTTCTCCAGGGGGCTAGCGGGAGTGAGACCCAGTACTTC
>TRBJ1-5|TRBV19|.|.
CASSIRGNQPQHF
TGTGCCAGTAGTATAAGGGGAAATCAGCCCCAGCATTTT
>TRBJ2-1|TRBV28|TRBD2|.
CASSTPTSGRFSHEQFF
TGTGCCAGCAGTACCCCCACTAGCGGGAGGTTTTCCCATGAGCAGTTCTTC
>TRBJ1-2|TRBV20-1|.|.
CSAPGGYTF
TGCAGTGCGCCAGGCGGCTACACCTTC
>TRBJ2-5|TRBV20-1|.|.
CSVSRGTQYF
TGCAGTGTCTCCAGGGGGACCCAGTACTTC
>TRBJ2-1|TRBV7-2|TRBD2|.
CASSETSGRSEQFF
TGTGCCAGCAGCGAGACTAGCGGGCGGTCGGAGCAGTTCTTC
>TRBJ1-2|TRBV7-2|.|.
CASSLAGRNYGYTF
TGTGCCAGCAGCTTAGCAGGCCGAAACTATGGCTACACCTTC
>TRBJ2-1|TRBV5-1|.|.
CASRRDDNEQFF
TGCGCCAGCAGAAGGGATGACAATGAGCAGTTCTTC
>TRBJ1-1|TRBV27|.|.
CASGSLFNTEAFF
TGTGCCAGCGGCTCACTCTTTAACACTGAAGCTTTCTTT
>TRBJ2-7|TRBV9|.|.
CASSVEEGSPEQYF
TGTGCCAGCAGCGTAGAGGAGGGATCCCCCGAGCAGTACTTC
>TRBJ2-6|TRBV5-6|.|.
CASSLGRSGANVLTF
TGTGCCAGCAGCTTGGGGCGCTCTGGGGCCAACGTCCTGACTTTC
>TRBJ1-2|TRBV30|.|.
CAWSTLAGMHGYTF
TGTGCCTGGAGTACCCTAGCAGGGATGCATGGCTACACCTTC
>TRBJ2-5|TRBV4-2|.|.
CASSPRAEQETQYF
TGTGCCAGCAGCCCAAGGGCTGAGCAGGAGACCCAGTACTTC
>TRBJ2-1|TRBV15|TRBD1|.
CATSRDPTHPTGTKQFF
TGTGCCACCAGCAGAGATCCGACCCACCCGACAGGGACAAAGCAGTTCTTC
>TRBJ1-1|TRBV19|TRBD1|.
CASSIGDRNTEAFF
TGTGCCAGTAGTATAGGGGACAGGAACACTGAAGCTTTCTTT
>TRBJ2-7|TRBV5-8|TRBD1|.
CASSFRDRGYEQYF
TGTGCCAGCAGCTTCCGGGACAGGGGCTACGAGCAGTACTTC
>TRBJ2-7|TRBV2|.|few
CASSVGRGGYEQYF
TGTGCCAGCAGCGTGGGCAGGGGAGGTTACGAGCAGTACTTC
>TRBJ1-1|TRBV30|.|.
CAWTRGGCTEAFF
TGTGCCTGGACCCGGGGGGGGTGCACTGAAGCTTTCTTT
>TRBJ1-3|TRBV25-1|.|.
CASSWAESGNTIYF
TGTGCCAGCAGTTGGGCGGAATCTGGAAACACCATATATTTT
>TRBJ2-1|TRBV11-2|TRBD2|once
CASSFQRGTSYNEQFF
TGTGCCAGCAGCTTCCAGCGGGGGACCTCCTACAATGAGCAGTTCTTC
>TRBJ2-2|TRBV4-2|.|.
CASSQGVGLNTGELFF
TGTGCCAGCAGCCAAGGGGTCGGGCTTAACACCGGGGAGCTGTTTTTT